The rows below give T cell receptor beta chains drawn from one sample of a study of blood T cell repertoires in COVID-19. Generated by immunoSEQ multiplex PCR, the TCRdb table keeps only in-frame clones and is missing some. This sample has about 260,000 clones, with about 85% found just once. Specimen: PBMCs or T cells enriched from blood (not recorded which). The receptor source for this set is a woman between 45 and 60 years old who had recovered from COVID-19. Each CDR3 is given with its conserved first and last residue.

TRBV10-3	CAISESGRTAQPQHF
TRBV7-2	CASSNTGGASYGYTF
TRBV29-1	CSVEARLVTEAFF
TRBV4-2	CASSQQLAGELFF
TRBV5-1	CASSYNGGTEAFF
TRBV7-3	CASSFQEGETQYF
TRBV5-1	CASSPATGSSYNEQFF
TRBV11-1	CASSPRLNTEAFF
TRBV11-3	CASSPGAGEYTGELFF
TRBV7-3	CASSLTEQGRQPQHF
TRBV4-1	CASSQPVLLGNTEAFF
TRBV24-1	CATSDFGVRGADTQYF
TRBV19	CASSRQGTTGELFF
TRBV6-5	CASSYEPTNEKLFF